The source of this TCR beta chain is a study of persistence of HIV-infected CD4 T cells. Cells were stimulated nonspecifically with anti-CD3/anti-CD28 magnetic beads. CD4+ T cells upregulating both CD40 ligand and CD69 were sorted as responding cells. Notes on this clone: The target antigen is unknown.

Germline loops: CDR1 KGHSH, CDR2 LQKENI. The germline V and J ends were trimmed by 6 bases and 5 bases, with 17 bases remaining between them. The CDR3 runs 14 residues. The libraries were made with immunoSEQ version 4 in survey mode. Assay used: immunoSEQ multiplex PCR; TCRdb lists only in-frame clones, some missing. The sample holds tens of thousands of clones, about 88% seen once. The chain carries TRBV18 and TRBJ2-7, with D tentatively TRBD2 (6 bases). This clonotype originated in an adult woman with HIV who was CMV-seropositive. The material sequenced was CD4+ T cells sorted from PBMCs after roughly 19-hour stimulation, taken from a patient who received antiretroviral therapy. The CDR3 DNA reads as TGTGCCAGCTCGGGGGGACTCCTACGGGACGAGCAGTACTTC. Its translation is CASSGGLLRDEQYF.